These 21 T cell receptor beta chains were sequenced from one sample in a study of shared clonotypes between healthy human individuals. The protocol was immunoSEQ multiplex PCR, while the TCRdb copy is restricted to in-frame clones and leaves out a portion. The sample gives about 670,000 clones, about two thirds of which show up once; about 1.7% is in the top ten. Specimen: memory CD4+ T cells sorted from blood. The subset: CD45RA-negative fraction. The source of these receptors is a woman between 25 and 40 years old in good health.

Only a few counts were recorded for this clone. V gene TRBV19 combines with J gene TRBJ2-3, with 8 bases lining up with TRBD2. This CDR3 comprises 15 residues. Germline CDR1 and CDR2: LNHDA and SQIVND (reference sequence). The V and J ends lost 5 bases and 2 bases, in that order; junction bases with no gene match: 6. The CDR3 spells CASSVSGRATDTQYF. The DNA of the CDR3 is TGTGCCAGTAGTGTAAGCGGGAGAGCCACAGATACGCAGTATTTT.

V is TRBV19 and J is TRBJ1-5; 9 positions match TRBD1. CDR3 size: 15 residues. J gave up 9 bases and V 5 bases, and 11 bases lay outside the gene matches. The germline gives CDR1 LNHDA, CDR2 SQIVND (reference sequence). The CDR3 reads CASSPPSGQGTPQHF. CDR3 nucleotides: TGTGCCAGTAGTCCCCCCTCGGGACAGGGAACGCCCCAGCATTTT.

The chain links TRBV5-4 to TRBJ1-1; the match to TRBD1 covers 8 bases. Germline V gene lookup returns CDR1 SGHNT and CDR2 YYREEE (reference sequence). Unmatched junction bases numbered 4, after V lost 3 bases and J lost 0 bases. The CDR3 loop spans 15 amino acids. This CDR3 reads CASSSGQVMNTEAFF. CDR3 bases: TGTGCCAGCAGCTCGGGACAGGTCATGAACACTGAAGCTTTCTTT.

This rearrangement joins TRBV19 to TRBJ1-2; TRBD1 is a possible D gene (6 bases). Trimming shortened V by 7 bases and J by 2 bases, and 14 bases separated the two germline ends. The CDR3 contains 14 residues. The germline V gene has CDR1 LNHDA and CDR2 SQIVND (reference sequence). The CDR3, as DNA: TGTGCCAGTATTCCTACAGGGCTGAACTATGGCTACACCTTC. Amino acids: CASIPTGLNYGYTF. The entire variable domain, with the rest obtained from reference TRBV19 and TRBJ1-2, is as follows: DGGITQSPKYLFRKEGQNVTLSCEQNLNHDAMYWYRQDPGQGLRLIYYSQIVNDFQKGDIAEGYSVSREKKESFPLTVTSAQKNPTAFYLCASIPTGLNYGYTFGSGTRLTVV.

The rearrangement joins TRBV6-6 to TRBJ1-5; D is perhaps TRBD1 (6 bases). CDR1 and CDR2 from the germline V gene are MNHNY and SVGAGI (reference sequence). The ends were cut back, 5 bases at V and 6 bases at J, with 14 bases in the middle. The CDR3 sequence is 14 residues long. CDR3 nucleotides: TGTGCCAGCAGTAGGGACAATTCGGTTCAGCCCCAGCATTTT. This sequence encodes CASSRDNSVQPQHF.

This chain connects TRBV7-3 to TRBJ2-1; 12 bases align to TRBD2. J gave up 7 bases and V 6 bases, and 19 bases lay outside the gene matches. Germline values: CDR1 SGHTA, CDR2 FQGTGA. The CDR3 extends over 19 amino acids. CDR3 loop: CASRPNGQVTSGRTNEQFF. As DNA, the CDR3 is TGTGCCAGCAGACCTAATGGGCAGGTGACTAGCGGGAGAACGAATGAGCAGTTCTTC.

This clone has only a few counts. V and J are TRBV5-1 and TRBJ1-4; 10 bases are shared with TRBD1. The CDR3 runs 16 residues. Germline V gene lookup returns CDR1 SGHRS and CDR2 YFSETQ. The V segment lost 4 bases and the J segment 8 bases; nucleotides outside the gene matches: 11. The CDR3 is CASSPTTTGGSEKLFF. The CDR3, as DNA: TGCGCCAGCAGCCCGACCACGACAGGGGGCAGCGAAAAACTGTTTTTT.

The chain joins TRBV5-1 to TRBJ2-7; possibly TRBD1 for D (5 bases). The V end was cut by 0 bases, the J end by 4 bases, with 11 bases between. CDR3 length: 14 residues. Germline lookup yields CDR1 SGHRS and CDR2 YFSETQ. The CDR3 is CASSLAAGKYEQYF. DNA for the CDR3: TGCGCCAGCAGCTTGGCGGCAGGGAAGTACGAGCAGTACTTC.

This clone was detected only a few times. One junction end does not reproduce the germline sequence, and a read error may be involved. This chain connects TRBV3-1 (or the pseudogene TRBV3-2) to TRBJ2-3; D remains unclear. CDR3 length: 8 residues. Germline CDR1 and CDR2: LGHDT and YNNKEL (reference sequence). CDR3 DNA: TGTGCCAGCAGGCAAGACCCTTTT. It translates to CASRQDPF.

This clone came up a few times. CDR3 in DNA: TGTGCCAGCGGGACAGGGGGCACTCGCTCTGGAAACACCATATATTTT. Translated: CASGTGGTRSGNTIYF. The chain couples TRBV7-2 to TRBJ1-3, with TRBD1 identical over 12 bases. Germline CDR1 and CDR2: SGHTA and FQGNSA. J lost 0 bases, V lost 8 bases, and 5 bases had no gene match. The CDR3 spans 16 residues.

The J gene is TRBJ2-7, the V gene TRBV7-2; D may be TRBD1 or TRBD2 (5 bases each). Trimming removed 5 bases from V and 0 bases from J, with 11 bases in between. CDR3 length: 14 amino acids. The germline gives CDR1 SGHTA, CDR2 FQGNSA. The CDR3 DNA reads as TGTGCCAGCAGCGCGTGGGACCGCTCCTACGAGCAGTACTTC. Amino acids: CASSAWDRSYEQYF.

This sequence joins TRBV21-1 and TRBJ2-5; the table's D call TRBD2 went unverified against the DNA. TRBV21-1 is given as a pseudogene. The CDR3 contains 17 residues. The CDR3 reads CASSKVNSGSGEETQYF. CDR3 bases: TGTGCCAGCAGCAAAGTGAATAGCGGGAGTGGGGAAGAGACCCAGTACTTC.

On this clone: Other DNA sequences in this specimen translate into the identical CDR3. J is TRBJ1-2 and V is TRBV28; the D is unclear. Germline V gives CDR1 MDHEN, CDR2 SYDVKM. This CDR3 has 14 residues. V lost 4 bases, J lost 4 bases, and 13 bases lay in between. CDR3: CASSSPGRVYGYTF. CDR3 in DNA: TGTGCCAGCAGTTCACCGGGTCGGGTCTATGGCTACACCTTC.

In nucleotides, the CDR3 is TGTGCCAGTAGTATGGACGAGAACACTGAAGCTTTCTTT. It yields the protein CASSMDENTEAFF. The chain couples TRBV19 to TRBJ1-1, with unresolved D. The CDR3 runs 13 residues. CDR1 is LNHDA, CDR2 SQIVND, per germline (reference sequence). With 3 bases removed from V and 1 base from J, the gap between germline ends came to 6 bases.

The gene calls are TRBV30 and TRBJ2-1, with 7 bases that match TRBD2. The CDR3 is made up of 11 amino acids. Germline V lookup: CDR1 GTSNPN, CDR2 SVGIG (reference sequence). This chain's CDR3 is CAGAGYNEQFF. In DNA, the CDR3 is TGTGCTGGAGCGGGGTACAATGAGCAGTTCTTC.

This clone was observed once. The chain recombines TRBV15 with TRBJ2-5; 9 bases agree with TRBD1. TRBJ2-7 matches the DNA end more closely, so the J call is doubtful. The germline V gene has CDR1 LNHNV and CDR2 YYDKDF (reference sequence). The CDR3 has 15 amino acids. DNA for the CDR3: TGTGCCACCAGCGGAACCGGGACAGGGTCCTACGAGCAGTACTTC. Translating it yields CATSGTGTGSYEQYF.

This clone was found a few times. The V gene is TRBV9, the J gene TRBJ1-2; D call uncertain. Trimming took off 0 bases at V and 0 bases at J, with 9 bases between the two ends. Germline V gives CDR1 SGDLS, CDR2 YYNGEE. CDR3 size: 15 residues. CDR3 loop: CASSVGGETNYGYTF. Written as DNA, the CDR3 is TGTGCCAGCAGCGTAGGTGGAGAGACTAACTATGGCTACACCTTC.

The rearrangement uses TRBV29-1 and TRBJ1-4; TRBD1 might be the D (5 bases). CDR3 size: 13 residues. V lost 4 bases to trimming and J lost 3 bases, with 9 bases between them. Germline values: CDR1 SQVTM, CDR2 ANQGSEA. The CDR3: CSVAEGPNEKLFF. The CDR3 nucleotides are TGCAGCGTTGCGGAGGGACCTAATGAAAAACTGTTTTTT.

With respect to this clone: A much bigger clone sits one base away, suggesting this may be a read error. The chain employs TRBV7-2 and TRBJ2-7; 7 positions agree with TRBD2. V lost 7 bases to trimming and J lost 0 bases; unmatched junction nucleotides: 6. The length of the CDR3 is 14 residues. Germline V gene lookup returns CDR1 SGHTA and CDR2 FQGNSA. The CDR3 DNA reads as TGTGCCAGCAACCCTCAGCGGGACTCCTACGAGCAGTACTTC. This codes for CASNPQRDSYEQYF.

This clone showed up just a few times. The chain employs TRBV6-5 and TRBJ1-2, with 7 nucleotides matching TRBD1. V was pared by 8 bases and J by 2 bases, with 2 bases of the junction left unmatched. This CDR3 region has 12 residues. Germline V gene lookup returns CDR1 MNHEY and CDR2 SVGAGI. This chain's CDR3 is CASRQGNYGYTF. CDR3 nucleotide sequence: TGTGCCAGCCGACAGGGAAACTATGGCTACACCTTC.

This clone occurred many times. The same CDR3 is also encoded by other DNA sequences in this sample. CDR3 DNA: TGTGCCAGCAGTGGTGAGGGACAGGGGGGCCAGCCCCAGCATTTT. It encodes CASSGEGQGGQPQHF. The V and J genes are TRBV2 and TRBJ1-5, with 11 bases lining up with TRBD1. The length of the CDR3 is 15 residues. Germline V gives CDR1 SNHLY, CDR2 FYNNEI. The V and J ends lost 4 bases and 7 bases, in that order; junction bases with no gene match: 6. Complete variable domain (other parts from reference TRBV2 and TRBJ1-5): EPEVTQTPSHQVTQMGQEVILRCVPISNHLYFYWYRQILGQKVEFLVSFYNNEISEKSEIFDDQFSVERPDGSNFTLKIRSTKLEDSAMYFCASSGEGQGGQPQHFGDGTRLSIL.